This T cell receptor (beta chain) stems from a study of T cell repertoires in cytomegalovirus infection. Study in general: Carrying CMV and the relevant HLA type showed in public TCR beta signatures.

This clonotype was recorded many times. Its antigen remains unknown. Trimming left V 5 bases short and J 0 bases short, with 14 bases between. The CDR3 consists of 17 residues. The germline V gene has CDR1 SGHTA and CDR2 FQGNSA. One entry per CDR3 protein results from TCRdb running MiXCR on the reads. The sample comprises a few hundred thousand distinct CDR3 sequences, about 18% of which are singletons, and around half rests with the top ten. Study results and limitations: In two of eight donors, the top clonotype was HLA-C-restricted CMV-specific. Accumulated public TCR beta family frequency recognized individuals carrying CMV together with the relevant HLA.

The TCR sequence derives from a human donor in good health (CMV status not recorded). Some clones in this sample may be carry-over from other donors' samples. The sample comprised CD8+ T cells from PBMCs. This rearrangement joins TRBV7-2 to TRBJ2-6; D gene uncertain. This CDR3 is CASSPDGRLSGANVLTF. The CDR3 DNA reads TGTGCCAGCAGCCCGGACGGACGTCTCTCTGGGGCCAACGTCCTGACTTTC.